These 2 T cell receptor beta chains were all obtained from the same sample, sequenced in a study of CD8+ T cells in alopecia areata. As for treatment: oral pan-JAK inhibitor, 5-10 mg twice daily. cDNA prepared by RNA extraction and subsequent reverse transcription served as the template for sequencing. TCRdb keeps only in-frame clones here, not all; method: immunoSEQ multiplex PCR. The sample has 110,000 to 150,000 clones; roughly 54% are singletons. The sample consisted of CD8+ T cells sorted from blood, taken at week 4, from a patient treated with tofacitinib. The origin of the receptors is a human donor with alopecia areata.

The chain combines TRBV11-1 with TRBJ2-1; 11 bases align to TRBD2. This CDR3 is built from 15 residues. J lost 4 bases, V lost 8 bases, and 7 bases had no gene match. From germline, CDR1 is SGHAT and CDR2 FQDESV (reference sequence). CDR3 DNA: TGTGCCAGCTCCGCGGGACTAGCGGCATACAATGAGCAGTTCTTC. It translates to CASSAGLAAYNEQFF.

The rearrangement joins TRBV5-6 to TRBJ1-2, with 7 bases aligning to TRBD1. Trimming removed 0 bases from V and 4 bases from J; junction bases left unmatched: 9. CDR1 and CDR2 from the germline V gene are SGHDT and YYEEEE. The CDR3 runs 16 residues. CDR3 amino acids: CASSLDRQGVIYGYTF. The CDR3 region has the DNA TGTGCCAGCAGCTTGGACCGACAGGGAGTTATCTATGGCTACACCTTC.